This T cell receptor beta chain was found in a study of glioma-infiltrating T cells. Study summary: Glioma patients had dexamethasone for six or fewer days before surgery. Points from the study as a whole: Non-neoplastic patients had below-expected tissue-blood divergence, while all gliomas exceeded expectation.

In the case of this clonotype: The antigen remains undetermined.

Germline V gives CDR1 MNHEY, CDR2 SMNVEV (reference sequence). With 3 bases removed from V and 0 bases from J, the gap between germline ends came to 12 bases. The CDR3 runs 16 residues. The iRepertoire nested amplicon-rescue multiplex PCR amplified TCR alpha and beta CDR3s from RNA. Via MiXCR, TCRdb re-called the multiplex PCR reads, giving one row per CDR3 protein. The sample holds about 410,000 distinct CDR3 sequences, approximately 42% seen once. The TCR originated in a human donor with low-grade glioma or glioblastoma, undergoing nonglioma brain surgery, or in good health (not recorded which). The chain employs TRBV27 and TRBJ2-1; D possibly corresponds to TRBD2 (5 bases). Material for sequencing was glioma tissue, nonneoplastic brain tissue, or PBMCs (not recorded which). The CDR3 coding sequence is TGTGCCAGCAGTTTCTCGGCTAGCAGCTCCTACAATGAGCAGTTCTTC. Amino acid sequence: CASSFSASSSYNEQFF.